What follows describes a single T cell receptor beta chain. Antigen: not known. This record belongs to a study of T cells in Graves' hyperthyroidism and ophthalmopathy. What was amplified from RNA transcripts were TCR beta CDR3 regions. HTBI primers were employed in a first-round RT-PCR of the TCR CDR3. TCRdb ran MiXCR on the multiplex PCR reads and lists one entry per CDR3 protein. Of 540,000 or so distinct CDR3 sequences detected, 46% appear once; the ten largest clones hold about 20%. Broader study findings: Ophthalmopathy onset followed model prediction by a median around six months. The majority of expanded thyroid clonotypes above 0.001 also appeared in blood.

Criteria for exclusion of patients were uncontrolled infection, other autoimmune disease, pregnancy or lactation. The clonotype comes from an adult woman with Graves' disease, either hyperthyroidism or ophthalmopathy (not recorded which). The sequenced material came from peripheral blood or thyroid tissue (not recorded which).

The CDR3 spells CASSEWGQETQYF. The CDR3 bases are TGTGCCAGCAGTGAATGGGGCCAAGAGACCCAGTACTTC. This chain connects TRBV7-6 to TRBJ2-5; no clear D. Germline V gene sequence: CDR1 SGHVS, CDR2 FNYEAQ. V was clipped by 6 bases and J by 1 base, with 9 bases between them. This CDR3 is 13 amino acids long.